This T cell receptor (beta chain) derives from a study of T cell repertoires in cytomegalovirus infection. With 5 bases removed from V and 0 bases from J, the gap between germline ends came to 17 bases. Germline V lookup: CDR1 SEHNR, CDR2 FQNEAQ (reference sequence). The CDR3 extends over 16 amino acids. A few counts support this clonotype. One entry per CDR3 protein, called by TCRdb with MiXCR from the reads. Among 450,000 to 550,000 distinct CDR3 sequences listed, 16% were seen once. The chain recombines TRBV7-9 with TRBJ2-7; D may be TRBD2 (5 bases). The sequencing sample was made of CD8+ T cells from PBMCs. The source of this sequence is a human donor in good health (CMV status not recorded). Some clones in this sample may be carry-over from other donors' samples. CDR3 amino acids: CASSPSLVEVSYEQYF. In DNA, the CDR3 is TGTGCCAGCAGCCCCAGTTTGGTGGAGGTCTCCTACGAGCAGTACTTC. Based on the CDR3 plus reference TRBV7-9 and TRBJ2-7, the full variable domain is DTGVSQNPRHKITKRGQNVTFRCDPISEHNRLYWYRQTLGQGPEFLTYFQNEAQLEKSRLLSDRFSAERPKGSFSTLEIQRTEQGDSAMYLCASSPSLVEVSYEQYFGPGTRLTVT.